What follows describes a single TCR beta chain. Its cognate antigen is unknown. The data were taken from a study of cytomegalovirus exposure and HLA in healthy donors. On the study more broadly: Some 91 million unique TCRs from HLA-typed donors were held in an early release of data. Study-wide points: Trimming of TCR beta V- and J-genes showed a link, identified in a later analysis, to a missense DCLRE1C variant. An analysis that was carried out later associated 15,000 to 20,000 TCR beta sequences with HLA alleles at 0.05 false discovery rate.

The primer mix had 60 Vbeta and 13 Jbeta primers. Method: immunoSEQ multiplex PCR; TCRdb's copy keeps in-frame clones and lacks some. This table holds about 180,000 clones, about three quarters found once. The length of the CDR3 is 14 residues. Germline assignment: CDR1 SGHTS and CDR2 YDEGEE. Trimming cost V 10 bases and J 1 base; bases outside gene matches: 8. Sequencing was performed on PBMCs. The TCR was taken from a man aged 18 to 35 in good health and CMV-seronegative. The rearrangement uses TRBV5-8 and TRBJ1-1; 9 nucleotides match TRBD1. The CDR3 DNA follows: TGTGCCGGTCAGGACAGGGGAGCGAACACTGAAGCTTTCTTT. It specifies CAGQDRGANTEAFF.